Listed below are T cell receptor beta chains from one sample, sequenced in a study of memory CD4+ T cells and cytomegalovirus serostatus. Measured with immunoSEQ multiplex PCR; TCRdb has only the in-frame clones, and not every one. Of about 38,000 clones in the sample, roughly 85% were seen once. Sequencing input: memory CD4+ T cells from blood. The origin of the receptors is an adult in good health and CMV-seropositive. The CDR3 runs from the conserved cysteine through the conserved F or W. Each record gives: V gene, D gene, J gene, clone size, CDR3 DNA, CDR3 protein. D genes are given only for firm matches. A clone size is listed for some rows: how often the clone was seen (once, few, many), or a class if it is expanded.

>TRBV5-5|TRBD1|TRBJ2-7|NA
TGTGCCAGCAGCTTAGACAGGGGGTTCTCCTACGAGCAGTACTTC
CASSLDRGFSYEQYF
>TRBV4-3|NA|TRBJ2-1|NA
TGCGCCAGCAGCCAAACTAGCCAAATCTACAATGAGCAGTTCTTC
CASSQTSQIYNEQFF
>TRBV6-5|TRBD2|TRBJ2-3|NA
TGTGCCAGCAGTTACTCGAGTAGCGGGAGCACAGATACGCAGTATTTT
CASSYSSSGSTDTQYF
>TRBV6-5|NA|TRBJ1-1|NA
TGTGCCAGCAGCCCGACGGACAACCTGAACACTGAAGCTTTCTTT
CASSPTDNLNTEAFF
>TRBV7-2|NA|TRBJ2-7|NA
TGTGCCAGCAGCTTAGGCCCGGGTAGCTCCTACGAGCAGTACTTC
CASSLGPGSSYEQYF
>TRBV7-2|NA|TRBJ2-2|NA
TGTGCCAGCAGCCCCGGGACCGTGAACACCGGGGAGCTGTTTTTT
CASSPGTVNTGELFF
>TRBV10-2|TRBD2|TRBJ2-1|NA
TGCGCCAGCAGTGAGTCGAGCGGGGGGAGTTCTGAGCAGTTCTTC
CASSESSGGSSEQFF
>TRBV5-1|TRBD1|TRBJ1-4|NA
TGCGCCAGCAGCTGGACAGGGGGGTCGACTAATGAAAAACTGTTTTTT
CASSWTGGSTNEKLFF
>TRBV11-3|NA|TRBJ2-3|NA
TGTGCCAGCAGCTTAACTAGTGGGACAGATACGCAGTATTTT
CASSLTSGTDTQYF
>TRBV5-5|TRBD1|TRBJ1-4|NA
TGTGCCAGCAGCTTGGAGGGACAGCCACAAAGGGGTGAAAAACTGTTTTTT
CASSLEGQPQRGEKLFF
>TRBV7-8|NA|TRBJ2-2|NA
TGTGCCAGCAGCCCCCTGGGGCTCACCGGGGAGCTGTTTTTT
CASSPLGLTGELFF
>TRBV4-1|TRBD1|TRBJ1-5|NA
TGCGCCAGCAGCCAACAGGGGGGAGGGCCCCAGCATTTT
CASSQQGGGPQHF
>TRBV5-1|NA|TRBJ2-6|once
TGCGCCAGCAGCTTGGGAAATGCCGACTCTGGGGCCAACGTCCTGACTTTC
CASSLGNADSGANVLTF
>TRBV11-2|NA|TRBJ1-2|NA
TGTGCCAGCAGCTCCCCTCCGGCTACCTATGGCTACACCTTC
CASSSPPATYGYTF
>TRBV7-8|NA|TRBJ2-5|NA
TGTGCCAGCAGCTTCCGACTAGTTGCGGAGACCCAGTACTTC
CASSFRLVAETQYF
>TRBV2|NA|TRBJ2-3|NA
TGTGCCAGCAGCTGGGACTGGGGGGTGGATACGCAGTATTTT
CASSWDWGVDTQYF
>TRBV27|NA|TRBJ2-3|once
TGTGCCAGCAGTTTAAGGGGACCGGCGCCTACAGATACGCAGTATTTT
CASSLRGPAPTDTQYF
>TRBV5-6|TRBD1|TRBJ2-2|once
TGTGCCAGCAGCCGTTCTCAGGGGGCCGCCACCGGGGAGCTGTTTTTT
CASSRSQGAATGELFF
>TRBV6-1|TRBD1|TRBJ1-5|NA
TGTGCCAGCAACCCGACAGGGAGCAATCAGCCCCAGCATTTT
CASNPTGSNQPQHF
>TRBV5-1|NA|TRBJ2-7|once
TGCGCCAGCAGCCCTTGGGCAGGGATGCCCTACGAGCAGTACTTC
CASSPWAGMPYEQYF
>TRBV29-1|TRBD1|TRBJ1-5|NA
TGCAGCGTAGGACAGGGAGGTCAGCCCCAGCATTTT
CSVGQGGQPQHF
>TRBV25-1|NA|TRBJ2-7|NA
TGTGCCAGCAGTGAAGGATTAGCGGACTCCTACGAGCAGTACTTC
CASSEGLADSYEQYF
>TRBV5-1|NA|TRBJ2-7|NA
TGCGCCAGCTCTCGGACAGTTGCTTCCTACGAGCAGTACTTC
CASSRTVASYEQYF
>TRBV4-1|NA|TRBJ1-1|once
TGCGCCAGCAGCCAAGAGCAGGCCACTGAAGCTTTCTTT
CASSQEQATEAFF
>TRBV2|NA|TRBJ1-6|NA
TGTGCCAGCAGCAGTTTCGGGGATAATTCACCCCTCCACTTT
CASSSFGDNSPLHF
>TRBV5-4|NA|TRBJ1-6|NA
TGTGCCAGCAGCTTTCAGACGCCCCGATCACCCCTCCACTTT
CASSFQTPRSPLHF
>TRBV7-9|TRBD1|TRBJ1-2|few
TGTGCCAGCAGCTTATCCCAGGGGGCTGGCTACACCTTC
CASSLSQGAGYTF
>TRBV20-1|NA|TRBJ1-2|NA
TGCAGTGCTACCGATAACTATGGCTACACCTTC
CSATDNYGYTF
>TRBV18|NA|TRBJ1-1|NA
TGTGCCAGCTCACCACGGGACCCAGGACCTAACACTGAAGCTTTCTTT
CASSPRDPGPNTEAFF
>TRBV6-5|TRBD1|TRBJ1-3|NA
TGTGCCAGCAGCCGCGGACAGGGGGCTGGAAACACCATATATTTT
CASSRGQGAGNTIYF
>TRBV4-1|NA|TRBJ2-7|NA
TGCGCCAGCAGCCAAGGCCGACGGACTACCTCCTACGAGCAGTACTTC
CASSQGRRTTSYEQYF
>TRBV20-1|NA|TRBJ2-7|NA
TGCAGTGCCGGCCCGACGATCGAGCAGTACTTC
CSAGPTIEQYF
>TRBV6-4|NA|TRBJ2-7|NA
TGTGCCAGCACCAACACCTACGAGCAGTACTTC
CASTNTYEQYF
>TRBV7-6|TRBD1|TRBJ2-5|NA
TGTGCCAGCAGCTTGCCGGGACAGGGTTTGGAGACCCAGTACTTC
CASSLPGQGLETQYF
>TRBV28|TRBD2|TRBJ2-1|once
TGTGCCAGCCATGGAGTACTAGCGGGAGCTCGGAATGAGCAGTTCTTC
CASHGVLAGARNEQFF
>TRBV9|TRBD1|TRBJ2-2|NA
TGTGCCAGCAGCCCGACAGGGATGGGAACCGGGGAGCTGTTTTTT
CASSPTGMGTGELFF
>TRBV5-4|NA|TRBJ2-1|NA
TGTGCCAGCAGCTTGGGTGGGGGGGCAAACAATGAGCAGTTCTTC
CASSLGGGANNEQFF
>TRBV7-2|TRBD2|TRBJ2-7|NA
TGTGCCAGCAGCTTGAGCGGGAGGGCCTTCGAGCAGTACTTC
CASSLSGRAFEQYF
>TRBV6-5|NA|TRBJ1-1|few
TGTGCCAGCAGTCAACAGGGGAACACTGAAGCTTTCTTT
CASSQQGNTEAFF
>TRBV7-2|TRBD1|TRBJ1-6|NA
TGTGCCAGCAGCAAGACCGGGACAGGGGGGGGTTATAATTCACCCCTCCACTTT
CASSKTGTGGGYNSPLHF
>TRBV4-1|NA|TRBJ2-5|NA
TGCGCCAGCAGCCAAGACTTGCGTGAATGGGGGAAGACCCAGTACTTC
CASSQDLREWGKTQYF
>TRBV7-3|NA|TRBJ1-1|NA
TGTGCCAGCAGCTTAGAAGAGAACACTGAAGCTTTCTTT
CASSLEENTEAFF
>TRBV6-5|TRBD2|TRBJ2-3|NA
TGTGCCAGCAGTTACCGGACTAGCGGGAGGGTATATACGCAGTATTTT
CASSYRTSGRVYTQYF
>TRBV4-1|NA|TRBJ2-2|NA
TGCGCCAGCTGGACCCCAGCGAAGGCCGGGGAGCTGTTTTTT
CASWTPAKAGELFF
>TRBV6-5|NA|TRBJ1-3|NA
TGTGCCAGCAGCCCCCGATTTTTCGAAAACACCATATATTTT
CASSPRFFENTIYF